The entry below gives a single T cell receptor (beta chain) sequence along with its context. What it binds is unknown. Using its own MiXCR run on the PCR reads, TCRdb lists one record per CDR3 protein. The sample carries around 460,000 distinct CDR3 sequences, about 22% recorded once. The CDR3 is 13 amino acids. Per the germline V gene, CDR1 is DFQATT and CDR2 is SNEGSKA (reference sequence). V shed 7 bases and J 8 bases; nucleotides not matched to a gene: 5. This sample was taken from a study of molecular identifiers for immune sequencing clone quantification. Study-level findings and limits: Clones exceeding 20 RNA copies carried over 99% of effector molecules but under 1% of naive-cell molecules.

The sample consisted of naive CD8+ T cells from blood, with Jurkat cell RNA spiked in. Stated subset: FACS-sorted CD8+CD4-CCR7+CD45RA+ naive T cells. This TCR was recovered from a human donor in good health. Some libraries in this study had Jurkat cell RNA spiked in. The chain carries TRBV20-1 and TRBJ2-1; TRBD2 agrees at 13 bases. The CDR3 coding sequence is TGCAGTGGCGGGACTAGCGGGAAGGATGAGCAGTTCTTC. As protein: CSGGTSGKDEQFF.